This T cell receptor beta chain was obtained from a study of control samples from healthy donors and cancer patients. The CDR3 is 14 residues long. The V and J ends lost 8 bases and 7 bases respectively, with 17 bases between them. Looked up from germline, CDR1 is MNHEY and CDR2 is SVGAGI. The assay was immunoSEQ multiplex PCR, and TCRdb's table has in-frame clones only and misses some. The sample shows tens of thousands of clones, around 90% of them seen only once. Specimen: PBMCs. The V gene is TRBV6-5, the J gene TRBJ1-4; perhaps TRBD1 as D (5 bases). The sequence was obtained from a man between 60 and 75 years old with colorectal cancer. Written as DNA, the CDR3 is TGTGCCAGCCGCCGACAGTCCGATAGTGAAAAACTGTTTTTT. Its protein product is CASRRQSDSEKLFF.